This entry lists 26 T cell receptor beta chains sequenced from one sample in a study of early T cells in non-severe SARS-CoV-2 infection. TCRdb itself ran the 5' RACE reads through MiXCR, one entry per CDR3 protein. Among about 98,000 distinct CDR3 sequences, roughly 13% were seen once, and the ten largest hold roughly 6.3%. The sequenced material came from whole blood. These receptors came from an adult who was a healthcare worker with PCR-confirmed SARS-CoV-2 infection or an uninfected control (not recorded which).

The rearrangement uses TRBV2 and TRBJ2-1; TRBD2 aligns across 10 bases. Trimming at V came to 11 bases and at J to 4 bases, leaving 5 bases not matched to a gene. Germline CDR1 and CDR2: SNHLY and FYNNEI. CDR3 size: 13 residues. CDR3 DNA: TGTGCCGGTGGACTAGCGGATTACAATGAGCAGTTCTTC. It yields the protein CAGGLADYNEQFF.

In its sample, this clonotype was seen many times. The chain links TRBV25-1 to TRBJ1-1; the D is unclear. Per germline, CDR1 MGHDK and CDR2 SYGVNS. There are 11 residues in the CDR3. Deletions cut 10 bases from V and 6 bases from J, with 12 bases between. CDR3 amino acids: CATVRGAEAFF. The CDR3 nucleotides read TGTGCCACCGTCCGGGGTGCTGAAGCTTTCTTT. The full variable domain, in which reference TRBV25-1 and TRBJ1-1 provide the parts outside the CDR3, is EADIYQTPRYLVIGTGKKITLECSQTMGHDKMYWYQQDPGMELHLIHYSYGVNSTEKGDLSSESTVSRIRTEHFPLTLESARPSHTSQYLCATVRGAEAFFGQGTRLTVV.

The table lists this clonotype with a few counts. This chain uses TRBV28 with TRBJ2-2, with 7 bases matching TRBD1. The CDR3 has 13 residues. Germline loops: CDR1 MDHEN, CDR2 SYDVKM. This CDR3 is CAEGAANTGELFF. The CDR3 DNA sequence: TGTGCAGAGGGGGCGGCGAACACCGGGGAGCTGTTTTTT.

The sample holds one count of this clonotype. The CDR3, as DNA: TGCAGTGCAAGGGCCGGGACTAAGAACTACGAGCAGTACTTC. Its translation is CSARAGTKNYEQYF. The gene calls are TRBV20-1 and TRBJ2-7; 7 nucleotides align to TRBD2. The CDR3 totals 14 residues. The germline CDR1 and CDR2 sequences are DFQATT and SNEGSKA (reference sequence). V shed 6 bases and J 3 bases; nucleotides not matched to a gene: 11.

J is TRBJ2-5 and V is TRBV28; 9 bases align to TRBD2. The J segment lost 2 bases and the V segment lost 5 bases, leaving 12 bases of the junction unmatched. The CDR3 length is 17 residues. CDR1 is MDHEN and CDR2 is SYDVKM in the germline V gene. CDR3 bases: TGTGCCAGCAGTCCCGGCAGCGGGAGGATCTTTCAAGAGACCCAGTACTTC. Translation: CASSPGSGRIFQETQYF.

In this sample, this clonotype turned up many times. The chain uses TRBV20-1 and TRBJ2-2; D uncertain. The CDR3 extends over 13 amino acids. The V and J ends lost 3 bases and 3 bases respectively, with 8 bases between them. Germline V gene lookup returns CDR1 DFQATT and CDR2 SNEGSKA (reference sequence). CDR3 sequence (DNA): TGCAGTGCTAGGGATCTGGACACCGGGGAGCTGTTTTTT. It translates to CSARDLDTGELFF.

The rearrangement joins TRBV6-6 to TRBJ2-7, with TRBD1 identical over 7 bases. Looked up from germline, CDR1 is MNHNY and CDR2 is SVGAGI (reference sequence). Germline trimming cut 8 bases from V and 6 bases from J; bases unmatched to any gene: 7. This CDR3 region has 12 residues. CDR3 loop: CASGTVLLEQYF. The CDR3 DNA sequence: TGTGCCAGCGGGACAGTTTTGCTCGAGCAGTACTTC.

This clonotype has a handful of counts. This chain's CDR3 is CASSSRTSGRGEETQYF. In DNA form, the CDR3 reads TGTGCCAGCAGCTCACGGACTAGCGGGAGGGGCGAAGAGACCCAGTACTTC. The chain recombines TRBV7-8 with TRBJ2-5; 15 nucleotides match TRBD2. J lost 3 bases, V lost 4 bases, and 6 bases had no gene match. The CDR3 length is 17 residues. CDR1 is SGHVS and CDR2 is FQNEAQ in the germline V gene.

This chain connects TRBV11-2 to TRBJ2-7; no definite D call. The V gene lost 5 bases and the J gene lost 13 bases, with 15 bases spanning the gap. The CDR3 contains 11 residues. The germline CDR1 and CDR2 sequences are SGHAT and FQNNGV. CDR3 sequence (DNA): TGTGCCAGCAGCGAGGTACGGTCCCAATACTTC. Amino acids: CASSEVRSQYF.

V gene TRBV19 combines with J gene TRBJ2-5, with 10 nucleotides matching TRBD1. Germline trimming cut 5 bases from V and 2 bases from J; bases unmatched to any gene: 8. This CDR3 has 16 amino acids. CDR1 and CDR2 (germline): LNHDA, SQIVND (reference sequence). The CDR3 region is CASSPLSDRGQETQYF. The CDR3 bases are TGTGCCAGTAGTCCTCTCTCGGACAGGGGGCAAGAGACCCAGTACTTC. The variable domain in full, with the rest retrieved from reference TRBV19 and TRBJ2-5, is DGGITQSPKYLFRKEGQNVTLSCEQNLNHDAMYWYRQDPGQGLRLIYYSQIVNDFQKGDIAEGYSVSREKKESFPLTVTSAQKNPTAFYLCASSPLSDRGQETQYFGPGTRLLVL.

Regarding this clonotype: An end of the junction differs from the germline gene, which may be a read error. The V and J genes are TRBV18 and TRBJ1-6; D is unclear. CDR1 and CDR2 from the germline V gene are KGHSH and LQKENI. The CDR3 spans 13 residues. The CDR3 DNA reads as TGTGCCAGCTCACCTTCGAATCTGTCACACCTCCACTTT. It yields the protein CASSPSNLSHLHF.

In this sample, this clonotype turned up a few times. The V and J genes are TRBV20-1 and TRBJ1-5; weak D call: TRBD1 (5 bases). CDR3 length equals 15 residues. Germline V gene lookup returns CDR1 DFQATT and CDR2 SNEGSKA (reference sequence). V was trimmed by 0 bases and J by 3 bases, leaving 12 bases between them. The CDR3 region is CSARDLRGDNQPQHF. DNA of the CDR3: TGCAGTGCTAGAGATCTAAGAGGGGACAATCAGCCCCAGCATTTT.

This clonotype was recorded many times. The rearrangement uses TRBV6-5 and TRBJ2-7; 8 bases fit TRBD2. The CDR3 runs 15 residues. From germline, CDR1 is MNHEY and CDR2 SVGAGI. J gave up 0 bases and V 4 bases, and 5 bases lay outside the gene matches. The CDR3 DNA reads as TGTGCCAGCAGTTGGGGAGCGGGAGCCTCCTACGAGCAGTACTTC. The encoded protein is CASSWGAGASYEQYF.

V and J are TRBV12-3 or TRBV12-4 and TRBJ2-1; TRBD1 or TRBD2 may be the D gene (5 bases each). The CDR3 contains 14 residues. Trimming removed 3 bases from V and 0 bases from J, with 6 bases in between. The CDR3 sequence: CASSLGDSYNEQFF. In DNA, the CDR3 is TGTGCCAGCAGTTTGGGGGACTCCTACAATGAGCAGTTCTTC.

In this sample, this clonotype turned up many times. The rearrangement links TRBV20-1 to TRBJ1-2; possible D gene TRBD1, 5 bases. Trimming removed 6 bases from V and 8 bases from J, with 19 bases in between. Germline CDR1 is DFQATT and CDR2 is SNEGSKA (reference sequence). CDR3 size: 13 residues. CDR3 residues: CSASAPGSDGYTF. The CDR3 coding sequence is TGCAGTGCCTCGGCCCCAGGGTCTGACGGCTACACCTTC.

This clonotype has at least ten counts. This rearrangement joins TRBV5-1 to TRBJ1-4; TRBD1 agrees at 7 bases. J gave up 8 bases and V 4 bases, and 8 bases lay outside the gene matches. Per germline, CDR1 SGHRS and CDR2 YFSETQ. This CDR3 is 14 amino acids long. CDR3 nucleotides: TGCGCCAGCAGCCGGGTCACAGGGGACGAAAAACTGTTTTTT. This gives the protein CASSRVTGDEKLFF.

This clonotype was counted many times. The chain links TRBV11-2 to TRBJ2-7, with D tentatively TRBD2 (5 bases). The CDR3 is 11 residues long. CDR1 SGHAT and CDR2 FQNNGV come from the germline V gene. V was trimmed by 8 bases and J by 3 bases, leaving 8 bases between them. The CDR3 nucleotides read TGTGCCAGCCGCGGAGGCTACGAGCAGTACTTC. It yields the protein CASRGGYEQYF.

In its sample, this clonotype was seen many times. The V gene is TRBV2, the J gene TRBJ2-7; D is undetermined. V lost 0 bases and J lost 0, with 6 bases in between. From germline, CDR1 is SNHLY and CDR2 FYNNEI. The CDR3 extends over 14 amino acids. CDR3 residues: CASSEAPFSYEQYF. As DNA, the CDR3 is TGTGCCAGCAGTGAAGCGCCCTTCTCCTACGAGCAGTACTTC.

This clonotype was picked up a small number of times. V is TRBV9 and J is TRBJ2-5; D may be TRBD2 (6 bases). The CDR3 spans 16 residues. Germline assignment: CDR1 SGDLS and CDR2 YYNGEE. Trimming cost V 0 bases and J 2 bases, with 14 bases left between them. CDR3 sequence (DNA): TGTGCCAGCAGCGTAGCTCTGGGCGGGGATCAAGAGACCCAGTACTTC. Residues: CASSVALGGDQETQYF.

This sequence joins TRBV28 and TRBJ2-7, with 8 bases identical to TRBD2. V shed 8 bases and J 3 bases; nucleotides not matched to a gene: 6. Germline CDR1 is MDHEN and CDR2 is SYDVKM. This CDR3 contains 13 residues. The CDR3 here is CASVGLGVYEQYF. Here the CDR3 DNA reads TGTGCCAGCGTGGGACTAGGCGTCTACGAGCAGTACTTC.

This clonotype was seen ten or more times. The CDR3 loop reads CASSQSGTPQETQYF. CDR3 in DNA: TGTGCCAGCAGCCAGTCCGGGACTCCGCAAGAGACCCAGTACTTC. This sequence joins TRBV3-1 and TRBJ2-5, with D possibly TRBD2 on 6 matching bases. Trimming left V 3 bases short and J 2 bases short, with 13 bases between. Germline V gene sequence: CDR1 LGHDT, CDR2 YNNKEL (reference sequence). The CDR3 runs to 15 residues.

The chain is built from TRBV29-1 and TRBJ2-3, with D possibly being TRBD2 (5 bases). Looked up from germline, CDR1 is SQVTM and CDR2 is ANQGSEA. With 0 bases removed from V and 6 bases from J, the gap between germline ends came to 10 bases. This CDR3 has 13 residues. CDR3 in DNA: TGCAGCGTTGAAGAACGGGAAGTTGATACGCAGTATTTT. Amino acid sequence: CSVEEREVDTQYF.

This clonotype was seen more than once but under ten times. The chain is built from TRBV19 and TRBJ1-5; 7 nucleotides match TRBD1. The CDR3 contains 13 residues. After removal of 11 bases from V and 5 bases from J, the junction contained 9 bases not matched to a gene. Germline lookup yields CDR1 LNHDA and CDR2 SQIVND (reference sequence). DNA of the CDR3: TGTGCCGGGCGAGGGGGCATGGATCAGCCCCAGCATTTT. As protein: CAGRGGMDQPQHF.

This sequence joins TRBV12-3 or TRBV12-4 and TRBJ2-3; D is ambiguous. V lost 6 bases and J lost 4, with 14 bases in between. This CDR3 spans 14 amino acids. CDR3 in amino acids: CASRQNIRSDTQYF. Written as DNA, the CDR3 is TGTGCCAGCAGGCAAAACATCAGGTCAGATACGCAGTATTTT.

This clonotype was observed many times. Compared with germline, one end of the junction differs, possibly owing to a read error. The DNA of the CDR3 is TGTGCCAGCAGAGGGACAGATGCAAAGGGGAACTTC. Translation: CASRGTDAKGNF. V and J are TRBV28 and TRBJ2-5; 7 nucleotides align to TRBD1. The germline V gene encodes CDR1 MDHEN and CDR2 SYDVKM. The CDR3 has 12 amino acids.

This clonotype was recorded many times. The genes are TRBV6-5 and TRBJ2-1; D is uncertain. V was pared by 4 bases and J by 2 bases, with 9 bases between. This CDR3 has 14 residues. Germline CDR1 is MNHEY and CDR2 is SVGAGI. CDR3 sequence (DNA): TGTGCCAGCAGTTCTAGGGCGCCCTACAATGAGCAGTTCTTC. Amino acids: CASSSRAPYNEQFF.